One sample yielded the 22 T cell receptor beta chains listed below, sequenced in a study of blood T cell repertoires in COVID-19. Libraries were prepared by immunoSEQ multiplex PCR; TCRdb keeps only in-frame clonotypes and omits some of them. The sample contains around 51,000 clones, 65% to 90% of which appear only once. Specimen: peripheral blood. The origin of the receptors is an elderly woman with acute or convalescent COVID-19.

This clone was observed a handful of times. This chain joins TRBV28 and TRBJ1-4, with TRBD1 as a possible D gene (5 bases). The V and J ends lost 6 bases and 4 bases respectively, with 12 bases between them. Per germline, CDR1 MDHEN and CDR2 SYDVKM. The CDR3 length is 14 residues. The CDR3 nucleotides read TGTGCCAGCAGGTCAGGGAATTTTAATGAAAAACTGTTTTTT. It yields the protein CASRSGNFNEKLFF.

V usage is TRBV29-1 and J usage is TRBJ2-3, with 9 bases lining up with TRBD2. Germline CDR1 and CDR2: SQVTM and ANQGSEA. The CDR3 has 15 amino acids. V trimming: 5 bases; J trimming: 1 base; junction bases outside the gene matches: 7. The CDR3 DNA follows: TGCAGCGTTAGCCGGGTAGCGGGGGGCACAGATACGCAGTATTTT. This encodes CSVSRVAGGTDTQYF.

The V call is TRBV6-6, the J call TRBJ1-6; TRBD1 aligns across 8 bases. The CDR3 is made up of 15 amino acids. V lost 8 bases and J lost 8; bases outside the gene matches: 11. Germline V gene sequence: CDR1 MNHNY, CDR2 SVGAGI (reference sequence). The CDR3 DNA reads as TGTGCCAGCCGCCGGGGTGGACAGGGAGATTCACCCCTCCACTTT. It is translated as CASRRGGQGDSPLHF.

The chain recombines TRBV6-5 with TRBJ1-2; no definite D call. V lost 5 bases and J 5 bases, leaving 6 bases between the germline ends. Germline V gene data show CDR1 as MNHEY and CDR2 as SVGAGI. This CDR3 has 11 amino acids. The CDR3 protein is CASSPGYGYTF. The CDR3 nucleotides read TGTGCCAGCAGTCCGGGGTATGGCTACACCTTC.

The rearrangement joins TRBV5-5 to TRBJ1-2; the match to TRBD1 covers 9 bases. Germline loops: CDR1 SGHKS, CDR2 YYEKEE (reference sequence). V trimming: 2 bases; J trimming: 0 bases; junction bases outside the gene matches: 11. This CDR3 spans 18 amino acids. CDR3 in amino acids: CASSFLGTGRGTNYGYTF. CDR3 nucleotide sequence: TGTGCCAGCAGCTTTTTGGGGACAGGGAGGGGTACTAACTATGGCTACACCTTC.

This chain uses TRBV5-6 with TRBJ2-1; D might be TRBD1 (5 bases). The germline V gene encodes CDR1 SGHDT and CDR2 YYEEEE. The CDR3 spans 15 residues. Between the trimmed V and J ends, which lost 4 bases and 7 bases, there was a span of 18 bases. CDR3 sequence reads: CASSGFVRVGNEQFF. The CDR3 DNA follows: TGTGCCAGCAGCGGATTTGTCAGGGTCGGAAATGAGCAGTTCTTC.

V is TRBV29-1 and J is TRBJ1-2, with a weak D call TRBD1 (5 bases). This CDR3 comprises 11 residues. Germline V gives CDR1 SQVTM, CDR2 ANQGSEA. Trimming shortened V by 7 bases and J by 4 bases, and 10 bases separated the two germline ends. The CDR3 DNA follows: TGCAGCGCTCGCGGGGGCTATGGCTACACCTTC. Its translation is CSARGGYGYTF.

This chain connects TRBV18 to TRBJ1-1; D is perhaps TRBD1 (5 bases). From germline, CDR1 is KGHSH and CDR2 LQKENI. V lost 1 base, J lost 5 bases, and 11 bases lay in between. This CDR3 is built from 14 residues. The CDR3 bases are TGTGCCAGCTCACCACGGGGCCAAGGGACTGAAGCTTTCTTT. Its translation is CASSPRGQGTEAFF. Full variable domain (rest looked up from reference TRBV18 and TRBJ1-1): NAGVMQNPRHLVRRRGQEARLRCSPMKGHSHVYWYRQLPEEGLKFMVYLQKENIIDESGMPKERFSAEFPKEGPSILRIQQVVRGDSAAYFCASSPRGQGTEAFFGQGTRLTVV.

The chain is built from TRBV7-7 and TRBJ2-5; 10 nucleotides agree with TRBD1. J lost 7 bases, V lost 3 bases, and 8 bases had no gene match. This CDR3 is 15 amino acids long. The germline CDR1 and CDR2 sequences are SSHAT and FNYEAQ (reference sequence). The CDR3 protein is CASSLSGTGEGTQYF. The CDR3 DNA reads TGTGCCAGCAGCTTGTCTGGGACAGGGGAGGGGACCCAGTACTTC. Drawing the rest from reference TRBV7-7 and TRBJ2-5, the complete variable domain is GAGVSQSPRYKVTKRGQDVTLRCDPISSHATLYWYQQALGQGPEFLTYFNYEAQPDKSGLPSDRFSAERPEGSISTLTIQRTEQRDSAMYRCASSLSGTGEGTQYFGPGTRLLVL.

This clone appeared once. The V and J genes are TRBV2 and TRBJ1-5; 9 bases map to TRBD1. Trimming took 4 bases from V and 1 from J; bases not matched to a gene: 2. The CDR3 has 15 amino acids. The germline gives CDR1 SNHLY, CDR2 FYNNEI. The CDR3: CASSGQGGSNQPQHF. DNA for the CDR3: TGTGCCAGCAGTGGACAGGGGGGAAGCAATCAGCCCCAGCATTTT.

The V and J genes are TRBV6-5 and TRBJ1-4; tentatively, D is TRBD1 (5 bases). Germline V gives CDR1 MNHEY, CDR2 SVGAGI. This CDR3 spans 15 amino acids. V gave up 6 bases and J gave up 2 bases, with 13 bases separating them. The CDR3 nucleotides read TGTGCCAGCAGAACGGGGGGGTTGACTAATGAAAAACTGTTTTTT. This encodes CASRTGGLTNEKLFF.

The V gene is TRBV18, the J gene TRBJ2-2, with D possibly TRBD1 on 7 matching bases. Germline lookup yields CDR1 KGHSH and CDR2 LQKENI. CDR3 size: 17 residues. V was shortened by 3 bases and J by 1 base, with 15 bases between the two germline ends. The CDR3 DNA reads as TGTGCCAGCTCACCCCCGACAGGGACTGAGAACACCGGGGAGCTGTTTTTT. Translating it yields CASSPPTGTENTGELFF.

The chain has TRBV5-1 and TRBJ1-4; TRBD1 matches at 8 bases. CDR1 is SGHRS and CDR2 is YFSETQ in the germline V gene. V lost 4 bases, J lost 8 bases, and 10 bases stayed unmatched. The CDR3 runs 15 residues. The CDR3 region has the DNA TGCGCCAGCAGCGCGTCAGGGGGCTTGGCGGAAAAACTGTTTTTT. The encoded protein is CASSASGGLAEKLFF.

This clone has a handful of counts. This chain connects TRBV5-6 to TRBJ1-4; no clear D gene. The CDR3 covers 16 residues. V dropped 1 base and J dropped 0 bases, with 10 bases sitting between them. CDR1 SGHDT and CDR2 YYEEEE come from the germline V gene. This chain's CDR3 is CASSLWSRTTNEKLFF. CDR3 nucleotides: TGTGCCAGCAGCTTGTGGAGTCGCACAACTAATGAAAAACTGTTTTTT.

As concerns this clone: Other DNA sequences in the sample encode the same CDR3. V usage is TRBV3-1 (or the pseudogene TRBV3-2) and J usage is TRBJ1-2; 9 bases agree with TRBD1. The V segment lost 1 base and the J segment 8 bases; nucleotides outside the gene matches: 2. This CDR3 contains 13 residues. Germline-derived CDR1 and CDR2 are LGHDT and YNNKEL (reference sequence). CDR3 residues: CASSQGQGGGYTF. In nucleotides, the CDR3 is TGTGCCAGCAGCCAAGGACAGGGGGGCGGCTACACCTTC.

This chain connects TRBV10-3 to TRBJ2-7; the match to TRBD1 covers 10 bases. The V gene's germline CDR1 is ENHRY and CDR2 SYGVKD. The CDR3 is made up of 13 amino acids. Trimming at V came to 4 bases and at J to 4 bases, leaving 1 base not matched to a gene. CDR3 protein: CAISAGQGYEQYF. In DNA form, the CDR3 reads TGTGCCATCAGTGCGGGACAGGGGTACGAGCAGTACTTC.

The chain combines TRBV6-5 with TRBJ1-6, with TRBD1 identical over 8 bases. The CDR3 is 15 amino acids. Germline CDR1 and CDR2: MNHEY and SVGAGI. After removal of 2 bases from V and 10 bases from J, the junction contained 7 bases not matched to a gene. The CDR3 reads CASSYDGQGRSPLHF. The CDR3 DNA sequence: TGTGCCAGCAGTTACGATGGACAGGGCCGGTCACCCCTCCACTTT.

The chain combines TRBV5-1 with TRBJ2-7; D may be TRBD1 (6 bases). This CDR3 has 14 residues. V was cut by 4 bases and J by 3 bases, with 14 bases left in between. Germline loops: CDR1 SGHRS, CDR2 YFSETQ. The CDR3 loop reads CASSTTGTIYEQYF. The CDR3 DNA reads as TGCGCCAGCAGCACGACCGGGACAATCTACGAGCAGTACTTC.

J is TRBJ1-4 and V is TRBV10-3; no definite D call. The CDR3 is 16 amino acids. Looked up from germline, CDR1 is ENHRY and CDR2 is SYGVKD. V was clipped by 3 bases and J by 3 bases, with 14 bases between them. CDR3 nucleotide sequence: TGTGCCATCAGTGATGTCTCGAGTCCCTCTAATGAAAAACTGTTTTTT. Translated, it gives CAISDVSSPSNEKLFF.

The rearrangement uses TRBV2 and TRBJ2-7, with 7 bases that match TRBD1. The ends lost 8 bases at V and 0 bases at J; junction bases unmatched: 13. Germline values: CDR1 SNHLY, CDR2 FYNNEI. The CDR3 covers 16 residues. This CDR3 reads CASLRDRLSGSYEQYF. CDR3 DNA: TGTGCCAGCCTCCGGGACAGACTTTCGGGCTCCTACGAGCAGTACTTC.

The chain recombines TRBV6-5 with TRBJ1-2; possibly TRBD1 for D (5 bases). The V and J ends lost 8 bases and 8 bases respectively, with 18 bases between them. Germline assignment: CDR1 MNHEY and CDR2 SVGAGI. The CDR3 is 13 residues long. The DNA for the CDR3 is TGTGCCAGCCGTTGGGGGGAACTCGGCGGCTACACCTTC. Translating gives CASRWGELGGYTF.

The rearrangement links TRBV6-5 to TRBJ1-1, with 10 bases that match TRBD1. The CDR3 covers 15 residues. With V trimmed by 5 bases and J by 5 bases, 8 bases remained unmatched. CDR1 and CDR2 (germline): MNHEY, SVGAGI. The CDR3 DNA follows: TGTGCCAGCAGTCCCCGACAGGGGGCGCGGACTGAAGCTTTCTTT. Its translation is CASSPRQGARTEAFF.